A selection of T cell receptor beta chains follows, all from one sample in a study of cytomegalovirus exposure and HLA in healthy donors. Some clones are missing from TCRdb's copy, which holds only in-frame ones; the method was immunoSEQ multiplex PCR. Here the sample spans over 250,000 clones, 80% to 90% being singletons. The specimen sequenced was PBMCs. All receptors come from a woman younger than 30 in good health and CMV-seronegative. The CDR3 runs from the conserved cysteine through the conserved F or W. Fields, in order: D gene, clone size, V gene, CDR3 length, J gene, CDR3 protein, CDR3 DNA. D genes are given only for firm matches. Only some rows state a clone size, as once, few, many or a class for expanded clones.

>TRBD2|once|TRBV6-4|16|TRBJ2-3
CASSDTSGSSTDTQYF
TGTGCCAGCAGTGACACTAGCGGGTCTAGCACAGATACGCAGTATTTT
>NA|once|TRBV11-3|14|TRBJ2-5
CASSLGQQGETQYF
TGTGCCAGCAGCTTAGGACAGCAGGGAGAGACCCAGTACTTC
>NA|NA|TRBV18|15|TRBJ1-4
CASSPPAVTNEKLFF
TGTGCCAGCTCACCACCGGCAGTCACTAATGAAAAACTGTTTTTT
>NA|NA|TRBV4-2|13|TRBJ1-5
CASSRGRDQPQHF
TGTGCCAGCAGCCGGGGGCGGGATCAGCCCCAGCATTTT
>NA|NA|TRBV5-1|16|TRBJ2-1
CASSWRGSGTYNEQFF
TGCGCCAGCAGCTGGCGAGGTAGCGGAACCTACAATGAGCAGTTCTTC
>TRBD1|NA|TRBV6-6|16|TRBJ1-2
CASSYSSGTGTGGYTF
TGTGCCAGCAGTTACTCCTCCGGGACAGGTACCGGTGGCTACACCTTC
>TRBD2|NA|TRBV4-1|16|TRBJ2-7
CASSQDRIAGSYEQYF
TGCGCCAGCAGCCAAGATCGAATAGCGGGTTCCTACGAGCAGTACTTC
>NA|NA|TRBV15|13|TRBJ1-5
CATYGGNNQPQHF
TGTGCCACTTACGGGGGAAACAATCAGCCCCAGCATTTT
>TRBD1|NA|TRBV30|16|TRBJ1-6
CAWSRDRTGGRSPLHF
TGTGCCTGGAGTAGGGATCGGACAGGGGGCCGATCACCCCTCCACTTT
>NA|NA|TRBV13|17|TRBJ2-5
CASSFRREQGSQETQYF
TGTGCCAGCAGCTTTCGGAGGGAACAGGGGAGTCAAGAGACCCAGTACTTC
>NA|NA|TRBV6-1|14|TRBJ1-3
CASSDGFSGNTIYF
TGTGCCAGCAGTGACGGGTTCTCTGGAAACACCATATATTTT
>NA|once|TRBV11-2|15|TRBJ2-5
CASSVDQGGGETQYF
TGTGCCAGCAGCGTTGACCAGGGGGGTGGAGAGACCCAGTACTTC
>NA|NA|TRBV10-3|15|TRBJ2-1
CATQRDGSSYNEQFF
TGTGCCACCCAGAGGGACGGGAGCTCCTACAATGAGCAGTTCTTC
>TRBD1|NA|TRBV6-1|15|TRBJ2-7
CASSEGDRAVYEQYF
TGTGCCAGCAGTGAAGGGGACAGGGCCGTCTACGAGCAGTACTTC
>NA|NA|TRBV25-1|13|TRBJ2-7
CASRQLSSYEQYF
TGTGCCAGCAGACAGTTAAGTTCCTACGAGCAGTACTTC
>TRBD1|NA|TRBV19|16|TRBJ1-2
CASRPLRDRGNYGYTF
TGTGCCAGTAGACCTCTCCGGGACAGGGGAAACTATGGCTACACCTTC
>NA|NA|TRBV30|15|TRBJ2-1
CAWGGTGSSYNEQFF
TGTGCCTGGGGGGGGACGGGCAGCTCCTACAATGAGCAGTTCTTC
>TRBD1|NA|TRBV28|12|TRBJ1-1
CASSRGQGEAFF
TGTGCCAGCAGCCGCGGACAGGGTGAAGCTTTCTTT
>NA|NA|TRBV5-1|15|TRBJ2-7
CASSLVQGNSYEQYF
TGCGCCAGCAGCTTGGTTCAGGGAAACTCCTACGAGCAGTACTTC
>TRBD1|NA|TRBV7-9|17|TRBJ1-1
CASSLYGTGGPNTEAFF
TGTGCCAGCAGCTTATACGGGACAGGCGGACCGAACACTGAAGCTTTCTTT
>NA|NA|TRBV11-2|16|TRBJ1-2
CASSSRIGGRGYGYTF
TGTGCCAGCAGCTCCCGGATCGGGGGGCGAGGCTATGGCTACACCTTC
>TRBD1|NA|TRBV7-9|18|TRBJ2-7
CASSPPTGQGRSSYEQYF
TGTGCCAGCAGCCCGCCTACGGGACAGGGAAGGAGCTCCTACGAGCAGTACTTC
>TRBD2|NA|TRBV30|16|TRBJ2-3
CAWSLTRAGEADTQYF
TGTGCCTGGAGTCTCACTAGAGCGGGGGAGGCAGATACGCAGTATTTT
>NA|NA|TRBV28|13|TRBJ2-7
CASSPTGRYEQYF
TGTGCCAGCAGTCCGACAGGGAGGTACGAGCAGTACTTC
>NA|NA|TRBV13|17|TRBJ2-3
CASSLYEADSPTDTQYF
TGTGCCAGCAGCCTATATGAGGCCGACAGTCCCACAGATACGCAGTATTTT
>NA|NA|TRBV4-3|14|TRBJ1-5
CASSQKQGNQPQHF
TGCGCCAGCAGCCAAAAGCAGGGGAATCAGCCCCAGCATTTT
>NA|NA|TRBV19|11|TRBJ2-3
CASSDTGVQYF
TGTGCCAGTAGTGATACGGGGGTTCAGTATTTT
>TRBD1|NA|TRBV4-3|16|TRBJ2-3
CASSHSRGTGPDTQYF
TGCGCCAGCAGCCATTCGAGGGGGACAGGGCCAGATACGCAGTATTTT
>NA|few|TRBV7-2|16|TRBJ2-3
CASSPGSDYSTDTQYF
TGTGCCAGCAGCCCCGGGTCAGACTATAGCACAGATACGCAGTATTTT
>NA|NA|TRBV2|14|TRBJ2-2
CASRSRDFTGELFF
TGTGCCAGCAGGTCACGGGACTTTACAGGGGAGCTGTTTTTT
>NA|once|TRBV5-1|13|TRBJ2-7
CASSHPASGEQYF
TGCGCCAGCAGCCACCCCGCCTCGGGGGAGCAGTACTTC
>NA|NA|TRBV7-4|18|TRBJ2-3
CASSLDQRIGGQEDTQYF
TGTGCCAGCAGCTTAGATCAACGGATCGGGGGGCAGGAAGATACGCAGTATTTT
>TRBD1|NA|TRBV6-6|14|TRBJ1-2
CASRLGQGNYGYTF
TGTGCCAGCAGACTCGGACAGGGAAACTATGGCTACACCTTC
>NA|NA|TRBV19|13|TRBJ1-1
CASSIRGNTEAFF
TGTGCCAGTAGTATTAGGGGTAACACTGAAGCTTTCTTT
>NA|once|TRBV2|14|TRBJ2-1
CASSLVGSYNEQFF
TGTGCCAGCAGCCTAGTGGGCTCCTACAATGAGCAGTTCTTC
>NA|NA|TRBV4-3|15|TRBJ1-2
CASSQALGTDYGYTF
TGCGCCAGCAGCCAAGCTTTGGGCACTGACTATGGCTACACCTTC
>TRBD2|NA|TRBV28|17|TRBJ2-5
CASSLAEGRGVRETQYF
TGTGCCAGCAGTCTGGCGGAAGGACGGGGGGTTCGAGAGACCCAGTACTTC
>NA|NA|TRBV4-1|16|TRBJ2-5
CASSQETGVPQETQYF
TGCGCCAGCAGCCAAGAGACGGGAGTGCCCCAAGAGACCCAGTACTTC
>TRBD1|NA|TRBV11-3|14|TRBJ1-2
CASSPRTGAYGCTF
TGTGCCAGCAGCCCGCGGACAGGGGCGTATGGGTGCACCTTC
>NA|NA|TRBV11-3|15|TRBJ2-5
CASRLSSGVQETQYF
TGTGCCAGTCGGCTTAGTTCGGGGGTCCAAGAGACCCAGTACTTC
>NA|few|TRBV11-3|13|TRBJ2-7
CASSQQGIHEQYF
TGTGCCAGCAGCCAGCAGGGGATCCACGAGCAGTACTTC
>NA|NA|TRBV21-1|15|TRBJ1-5
CASRHTGSSNQPQHF
TGTGCCAGCAGACACACAGGGTCCAGCAATCAGCCCCAGCATTTT
>TRBD2|NA|TRBV2|15|TRBJ2-7
CASSVAWGGAYEQYF
TGTGCCAGCAGTGTCGCATGGGGGGGGGCCTACGAGCAGTACTTC
>TRBD1|NA|TRBV9|15|TRBJ2-7
CASSVEGQGSYEQYF
TGTGCCAGCAGCGTAGAGGGACAGGGGTCCTACGAGCAGTACTTC
>TRBD2|once|TRBV27|16|TRBJ2-1
CASSTPLAGHYNEQFF
TGTGCCAGCAGTACTCCTTTAGCGGGGCATTACAATGAGCAGTTCTTC
>NA|NA|TRBV5-6|13|TRBJ2-5
CASSLERGETQYF
TGTGCCAGCAGCTTGGAGAGGGGGGAGACCCAGTACTTC
>TRBD2|NA|TRBV5-1|14|TRBJ2-3
CASRTSGFTDTQYF
TGCGCCAGCAGGACTAGCGGTTTCACAGATACGCAGTATTTT
>TRBD2|NA|TRBV9|15|TRBJ2-7
CASSAAGDPSYEQYF
TGTGCCAGCAGCGCGGCGGGGGACCCTTCCTACGAGCAGTACTTC